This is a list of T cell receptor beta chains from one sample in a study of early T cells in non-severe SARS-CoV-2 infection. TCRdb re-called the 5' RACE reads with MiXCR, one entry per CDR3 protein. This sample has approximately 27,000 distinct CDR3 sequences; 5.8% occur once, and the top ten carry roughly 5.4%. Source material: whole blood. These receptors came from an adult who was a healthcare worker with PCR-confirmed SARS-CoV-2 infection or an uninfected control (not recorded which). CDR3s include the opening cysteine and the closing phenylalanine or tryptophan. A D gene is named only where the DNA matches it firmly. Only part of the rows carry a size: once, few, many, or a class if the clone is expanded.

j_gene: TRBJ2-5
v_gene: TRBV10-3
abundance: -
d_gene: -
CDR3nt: TGTGCCATCCGACGCAGGGAACAAGAGACCCAGTACTTC
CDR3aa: CAIRRREQETQYF

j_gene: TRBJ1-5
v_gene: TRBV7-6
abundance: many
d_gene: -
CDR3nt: TGTGCCAGCAGCTTAGGAGGGACACCAAATAGCAATCAGCCCCAGCATTTT
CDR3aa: CASSLGGTPNSNQPQHF

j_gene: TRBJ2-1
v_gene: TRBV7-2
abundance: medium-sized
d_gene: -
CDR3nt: TGTGCCAGCAGCTTAGGGTTGCGCTTC
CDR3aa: CASSLGLRF

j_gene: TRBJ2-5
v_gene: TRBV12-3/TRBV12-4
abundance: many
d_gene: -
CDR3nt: TGTGCCAGCAGCCCCACGACCGGCGGAGGCAGGGAGACCCAGTACTTC
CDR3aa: CASSPTTGGGRETQYF

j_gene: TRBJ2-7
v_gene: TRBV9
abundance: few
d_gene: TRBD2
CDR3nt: TGTGCCAGCAGCGCGGGACTAGCGGCTTCCTACGAGCAGTACTTC
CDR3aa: CASSAGLAASYEQYF

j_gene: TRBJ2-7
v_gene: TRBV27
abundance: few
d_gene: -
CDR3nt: TGTGCCAGCAGTTTATCGGGGTACGAGCAGTACTTC
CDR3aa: CASSLSGYEQYF

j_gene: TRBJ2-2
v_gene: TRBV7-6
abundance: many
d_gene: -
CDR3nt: TGTGCCAGCAGCTTAGTGCCAAAGGACACCGGGGAGCTGTTTTTT
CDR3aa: CASSLVPKDTGELFF

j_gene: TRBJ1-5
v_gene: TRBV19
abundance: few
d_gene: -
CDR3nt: TGTGCCAGTAGTATAGAATTCCAGCCCCAGCATTTT
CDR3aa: CASSIEFQPQHF

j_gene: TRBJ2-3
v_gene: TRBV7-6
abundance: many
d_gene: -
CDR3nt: TGTGCCAGCAGCTTAAGGGCAGGGATGAGTCTTACAGATACGCAGTATTTT
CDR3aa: CASSLRAGMSLTDTQYF

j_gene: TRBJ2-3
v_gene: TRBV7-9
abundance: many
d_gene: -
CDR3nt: TGTGCCAGCAGCATACCGGGACCTAGCACAGATACGCAGTATTTT
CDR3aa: CASSIPGPSTDTQYF

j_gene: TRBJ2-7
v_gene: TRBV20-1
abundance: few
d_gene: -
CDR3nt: TGCAGTGCGGGCGGTGTGCCCTACGAGCAGTACTTC
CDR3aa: CSAGGVPYEQYF

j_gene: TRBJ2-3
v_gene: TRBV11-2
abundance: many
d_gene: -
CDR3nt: TGTGCCAGCAGCCCCTTGAGGATCCGGGCCAACACAGATACGCAGTATTTT
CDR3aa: CASSPLRIRANTDTQYF

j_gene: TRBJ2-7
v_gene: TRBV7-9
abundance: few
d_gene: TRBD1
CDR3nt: TGTGCCAGCAGCGCTACAGGGGTATACGAGCAGTACTTC
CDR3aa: CASSATGVYEQYF

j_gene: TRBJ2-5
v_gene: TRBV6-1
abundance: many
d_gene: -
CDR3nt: TGTGCCAGCAGTCCCCGTGCAGGGTTGGAGACCCAGTACTTC
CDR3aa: CASSPRAGLETQYF

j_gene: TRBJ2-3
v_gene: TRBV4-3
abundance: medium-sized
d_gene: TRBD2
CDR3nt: TGCGCCAGCAGCCGCTCAGGGACTAGCGGGGCCACAGATACGCAGTATTTT
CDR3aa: CASSRSGTSGATDTQYF

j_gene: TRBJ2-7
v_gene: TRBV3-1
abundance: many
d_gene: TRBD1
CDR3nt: TGTGCCAGCAGCCAAGATACAGGGGGGTACTACGAGCAGTACTTC
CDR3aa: CASSQDTGGYYEQYF

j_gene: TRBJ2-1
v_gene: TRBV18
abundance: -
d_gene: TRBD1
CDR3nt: TGTGCCAGCCGACAGGGGGCTCAAGAGCAGTTCTTC
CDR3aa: CASRQGAQEQFF

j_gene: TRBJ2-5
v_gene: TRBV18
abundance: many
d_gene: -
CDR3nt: TGTGCCAGCTCACCACTGCCAGGGGAAGAGACCCAGTACTTC
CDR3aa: CASSPLPGEETQYF

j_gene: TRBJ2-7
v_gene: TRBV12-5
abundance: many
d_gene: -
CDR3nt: TGTGCTAGTGGTTCCGGGCCCATCGAGCAGTACTTC
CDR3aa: CASGSGPIEQYF

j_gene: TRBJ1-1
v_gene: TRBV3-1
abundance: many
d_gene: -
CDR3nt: TGTGCCAGCAGCCAACGAGGGGCGGAAGCTTTCTTT
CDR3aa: CASSQRGAEAFF

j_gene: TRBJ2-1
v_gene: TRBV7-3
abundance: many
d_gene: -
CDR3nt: TGTGCCAGCAGCCCAAGGGGTAGGGACAATGAGCAGTTCTTC
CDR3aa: CASSPRGRDNEQFF

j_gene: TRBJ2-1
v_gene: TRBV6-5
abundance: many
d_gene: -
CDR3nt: TGTGCCAGCAGTTACTCGCTACAGCGCTCCTACAATGAGCAGTTCTTC
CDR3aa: CASSYSLQRSYNEQFF

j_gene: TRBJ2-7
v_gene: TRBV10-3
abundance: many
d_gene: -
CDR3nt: TGTGCCATCAGGGACTCCTACGAGCAGTACTTC
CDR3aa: CAIRDSYEQYF

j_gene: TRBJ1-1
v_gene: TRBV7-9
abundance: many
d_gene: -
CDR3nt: TGTGCCAGCAGCTCGATCGTGGACAGCCGATTGAGCACTGAAGCTTTCTTT
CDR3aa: CASSSIVDSRLSTEAFF

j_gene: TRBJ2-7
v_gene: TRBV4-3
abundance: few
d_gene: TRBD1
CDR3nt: TGCGCCAGCAGCCAAGGCGCGGGACAGGGTTACGAGCAGTACTTC
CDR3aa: CASSQGAGQGYEQYF

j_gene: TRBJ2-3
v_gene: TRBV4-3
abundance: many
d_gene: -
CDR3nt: TGCGCCAGCAGCCAAGATAAGATAGATACGCAGTATTTT
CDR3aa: CASSQDKIDTQYF

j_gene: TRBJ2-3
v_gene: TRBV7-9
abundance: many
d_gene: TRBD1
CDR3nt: TGTGCCAGCAGCCAGGACAGGGGAGGAGATACGCAGTATTTT
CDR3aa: CASSQDRGGDTQYF

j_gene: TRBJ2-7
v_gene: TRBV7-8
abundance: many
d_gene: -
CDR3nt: TGTGCCAGCAGCCCCTTCACTACCGCTTACGAGCAGTACTTC
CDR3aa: CASSPFTTAYEQYF

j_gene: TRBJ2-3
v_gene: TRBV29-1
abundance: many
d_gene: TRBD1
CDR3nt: TGCAGCGTTGTCCTGACAGGGGACACAGATACGCAGTATTTT
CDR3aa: CSVVLTGDTDTQYF

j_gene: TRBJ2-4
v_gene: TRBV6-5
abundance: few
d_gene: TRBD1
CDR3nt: TGTGCCAGTACAGGGGCCGCAGGCATTCAGTACTTC
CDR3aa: CASTGAAGIQYF

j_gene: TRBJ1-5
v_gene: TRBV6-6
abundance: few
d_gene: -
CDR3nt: TGTGCCAGCAGTTCCTCGGGACGGGGGAATCAGCCCCAGCATTTT
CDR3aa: CASSSSGRGNQPQHF

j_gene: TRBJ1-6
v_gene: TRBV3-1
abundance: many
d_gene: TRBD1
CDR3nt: TGTGCCAGCAGCCTAAGGGTTGGGACAGGGGCTTCACCCCTCCACTTT
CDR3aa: CASSLRVGTGASPLHF

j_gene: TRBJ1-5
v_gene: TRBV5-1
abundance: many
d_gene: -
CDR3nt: TGCGCCAGCAGCGCTGAACAGGGAGGGCAGCCCCAGCATTTT
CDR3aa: CASSAEQGGQPQHF

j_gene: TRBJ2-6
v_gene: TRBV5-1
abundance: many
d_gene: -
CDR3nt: TGCGCCAGCAGTCGCGGGGTCTCTGGGGCCAACGTCCTGACTTTC
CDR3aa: CASSRGVSGANVLTF

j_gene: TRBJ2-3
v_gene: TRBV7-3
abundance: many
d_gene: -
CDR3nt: TGTGCCAGCAGCCAGGCCGGGGCCGGAGATACGCAGTATTTT
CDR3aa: CASSQAGAGDTQYF

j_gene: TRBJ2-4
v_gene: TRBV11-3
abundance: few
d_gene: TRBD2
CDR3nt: TGTGCCAGCAGCTTCACCTCGACTAGCGGAGAAACAGCCAAAAACATTCAGTACTTC
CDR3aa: CASSFTSTSGETAKNIQYF

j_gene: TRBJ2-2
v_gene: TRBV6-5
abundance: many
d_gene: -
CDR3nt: TGTGCCAGCAGTTACGGCAGGGCGGGCACCGGGGAGCTGTTTTTT
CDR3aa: CASSYGRAGTGELFF

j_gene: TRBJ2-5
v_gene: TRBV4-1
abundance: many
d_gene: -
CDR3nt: TGCGCCAGCAGCCAAGATAGCGGGCAGGGGGGTGGCGAGACCCAGTACTTC
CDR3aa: CASSQDSGQGGGETQYF

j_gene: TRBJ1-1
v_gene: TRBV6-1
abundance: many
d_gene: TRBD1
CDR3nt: TGTGCCAGCAGCCGGGGGGACAGGGGTGACACTGAAGCTTTCTTT
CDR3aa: CASSRGDRGDTEAFF